This entry features one T cell receptor (beta chain) sequence. Its target antigen remains unknown. No base qualities exist here, and no much larger clone lies one base off it. The sample belongs to a study of blood T cell repertoires in COVID-19 (dated by TCRdb to 2020 to 2022). As for the study more broadly: Samples covering the acute and convalescent phases of COVID-19 were provided by collaborators in the United States, Italy and Spain. Samples came from the ongoing ImmuneRACE study (first 160 participants) plus 1,254 subjects from 6 global collaborators. Where HLA class I and class II types were available, the types were taken from metadata supplied by the sample provider, not from assay-based typing. Subjects who had been exposed to COVID-19, were actively infected with it, or had recovered from it provided the deeply sampled blood TCRbeta repertoires that made up the dataset. Sample metadata almost always included a de-identified subject ID, COVID-19 status, age in years and sex. The material from the prospective study consisted of cDNA or gDNA derived from T cells, B-cell-depleted T cells, or PBMCs. The repertoires were released in a freely available public database intended as a resource for research on the immune response to SARS-CoV-2. Summary of the overall study and its limitations: Clinical and demographic metadata were provided uncurated, with the amount varying by source and participant.

The CDR3 starts with the cysteine, ends with the phenylalanine, and has 15 residues. The kept DNA is CDR3 alone, 45 bases in frame from the first base. CDR1 and CDR2, looked up from the germline V gene, are MNHEY and SVGEGT. The V end gives up 3 bases and the J end 11 bases, leaving 13 bases in the junction not matched to a gene. TCRbeta CDR3 regions were amplified from genomic DNA using the immunoSEQ Assay, a bias-controlled multiplex PCR. For the original study's pipeline: The number of nucleated cells in each sample was estimated from the amplification of reference gene primers within the assay. To quantify the absolute abundance of each unique TCRbeta CDR3 rearrangement, sequence reads were collapsed and filtered. For each sample, productive Simpson clonality was calculated by taking the square root of Simpson's diversity index across productive rearrangements. TCRdb took over this immuneACCESS table, retaining in-frame rearrangements with V and J assigned. Such tables are incomplete; in checked studies, under half of the missing clones stem from an unresolved V gene, and the remainder is unexplained. V, J and clone size are taken as reported in that table, and D and trimming were inferred from the DNA itself. For this sample the table gives around 500,000 clones, of which approximately 85% were detected only once. Under 4% of the sample comes from the top ten.

Whole blood was collected in K2EDTA tubes by collaborating institutions according to the institutions' own protocols. For TCRbeta analysis, collaborator samples were shipped as frozen whole blood, as isolated PBMCs, or as DNA extracted from either sample type. The sample comprised peripheral blood. This TCR was sampled from a human donor in a cohort sampled during active COVID-19. The chain uses TRBV6-2 or TRBV6-3 and TRBJ1-5, and 7 bases in between align with TRBD1. CDR3 reads: CASSYGIGTVNSQHF. The DNA reads TGTGCCAGCAGTTATGGGATCGGGACAGTCAATTCCCAGCATTTT.